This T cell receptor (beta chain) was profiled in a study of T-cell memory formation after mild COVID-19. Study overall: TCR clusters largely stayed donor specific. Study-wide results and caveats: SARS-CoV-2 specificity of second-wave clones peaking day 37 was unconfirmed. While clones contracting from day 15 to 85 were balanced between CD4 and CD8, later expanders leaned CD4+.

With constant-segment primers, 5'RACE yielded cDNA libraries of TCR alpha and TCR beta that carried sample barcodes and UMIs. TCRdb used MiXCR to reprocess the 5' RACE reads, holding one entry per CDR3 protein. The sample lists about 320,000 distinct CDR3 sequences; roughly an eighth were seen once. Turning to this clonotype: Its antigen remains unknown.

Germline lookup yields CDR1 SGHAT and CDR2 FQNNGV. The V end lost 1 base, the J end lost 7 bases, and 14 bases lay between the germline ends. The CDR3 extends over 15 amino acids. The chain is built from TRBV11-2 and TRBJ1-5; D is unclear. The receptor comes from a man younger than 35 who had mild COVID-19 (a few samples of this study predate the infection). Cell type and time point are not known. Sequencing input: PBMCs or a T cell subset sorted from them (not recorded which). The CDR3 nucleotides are TGTGCCAGCAGCTTAGGGCCTCAGGACTTCCAGCCCCAGCATTTT. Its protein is CASSLGPQDFQPQHF.